The table lists the clone carrying this T cell receptor (beta chain) with a few counts. The antigen remains undetermined. This record belongs to a study of T cells in Graves' hyperthyroidism and ophthalmopathy. It was RNA transcripts that yielded the amplified TCR beta CDR3 regions. An initial round of RT-PCR targeting the TCR CDR3 relied on the HTBI primer set. TCRdb reprocessed the multiplex PCR reads with MiXCR, giving one entry per CDR3 protein. The sample consists of approximately 320,000 distinct CDR3 sequences, 16% of them appearing once. Germline V gives CDR1 GTSNPN, CDR2 SVGIG (reference sequence). The CDR3 is made up of 16 amino acids. J lost 3 bases, V lost 2 bases, and 7 bases had no gene match. The patients, who ranged from 18 to 65 in age, presented with newly diagnosed hyperthyroidism lasting under 2 months. Diagnostic assessment was based on clinical symptoms, serum thyroxine and TRAb, thyroid ultrasound and orbital computed tomography.

Regarding the study as a whole: Ophthalmopathy and stable hyperthyroidism were separated by a 13 V-J model. Within blood appeared most thyroid clonotypes that had expanded above 0.001.

The rearrangement links TRBV30 to TRBJ2-7, with 13 bases fitting TRBD2. Sequencing was performed on blood. This sequence originates from a man younger than 40 with Graves' hyperthyroidism. The CDR3 DNA reads as TGTGCCTGGAGTTCCGCAAGGACTAGCGGGAGCTACGAGCAGTACTTC. Residues: CAWSSARTSGSYEQYF.